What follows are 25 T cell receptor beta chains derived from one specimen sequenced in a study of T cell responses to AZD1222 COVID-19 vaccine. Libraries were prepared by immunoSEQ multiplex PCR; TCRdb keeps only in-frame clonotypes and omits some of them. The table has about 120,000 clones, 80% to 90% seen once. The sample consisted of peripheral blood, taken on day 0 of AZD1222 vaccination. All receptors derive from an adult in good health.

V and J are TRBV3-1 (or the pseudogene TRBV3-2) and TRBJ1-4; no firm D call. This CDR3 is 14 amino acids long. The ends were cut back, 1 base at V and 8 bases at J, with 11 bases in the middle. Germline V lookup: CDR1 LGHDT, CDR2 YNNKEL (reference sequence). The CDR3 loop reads CASSQGGRIEKLFF. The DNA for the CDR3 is TGTGCCAGCAGCCAAGGTGGTAGGATAGAAAAACTGTTTTTT.

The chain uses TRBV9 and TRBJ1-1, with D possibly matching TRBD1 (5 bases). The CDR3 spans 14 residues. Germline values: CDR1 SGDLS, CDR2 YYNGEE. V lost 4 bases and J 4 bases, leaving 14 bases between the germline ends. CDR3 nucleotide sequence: TGTGCCAGCAGCCCCTGGGGGGGTAGCACTGAAGCTTTCTTT. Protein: CASSPWGGSTEAFF. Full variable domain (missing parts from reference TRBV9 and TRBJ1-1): DSGVTQTPKHLITATGQRVTLRCSPRSGDLSVYWYQQSLDQGLQFLIQYYNGEERAKGNILERFSAQQFPDLHSELNLSSLELGDSALYFCASSPWGGSTEAFFGQGTRLTVV.

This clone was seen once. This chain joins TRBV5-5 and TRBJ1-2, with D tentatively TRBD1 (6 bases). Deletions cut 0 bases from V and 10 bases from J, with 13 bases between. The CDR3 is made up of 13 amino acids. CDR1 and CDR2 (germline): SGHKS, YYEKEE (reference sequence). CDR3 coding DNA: TGTGCCAGCAGCTTGGCCCCGGACAGAAACTACACCTTC. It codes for CASSLAPDRNYTF.

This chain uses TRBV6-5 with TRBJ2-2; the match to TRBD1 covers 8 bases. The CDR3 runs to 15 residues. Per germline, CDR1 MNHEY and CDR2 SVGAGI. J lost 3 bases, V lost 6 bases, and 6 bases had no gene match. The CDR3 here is CASRQGARDTGELFF. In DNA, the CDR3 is TGTGCCAGCAGGCAGGGGGCGCGGGACACCGGGGAGCTGTTTTTT.

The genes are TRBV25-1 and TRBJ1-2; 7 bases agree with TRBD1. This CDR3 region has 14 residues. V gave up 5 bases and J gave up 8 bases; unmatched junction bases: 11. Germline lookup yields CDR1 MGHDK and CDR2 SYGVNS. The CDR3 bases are TGTGCCAGCAGTAAAAACAGGGGATCGGGCGGCTACACCTTC. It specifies CASSKNRGSGGYTF.

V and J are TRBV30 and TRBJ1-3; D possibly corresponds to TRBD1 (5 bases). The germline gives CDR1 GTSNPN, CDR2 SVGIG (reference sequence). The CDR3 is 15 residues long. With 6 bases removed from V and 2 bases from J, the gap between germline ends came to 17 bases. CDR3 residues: CACSVTGTPGNTIYF. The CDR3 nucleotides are TGTGCCTGTTCCGTCACAGGAACCCCTGGAAACACCATATATTTT.

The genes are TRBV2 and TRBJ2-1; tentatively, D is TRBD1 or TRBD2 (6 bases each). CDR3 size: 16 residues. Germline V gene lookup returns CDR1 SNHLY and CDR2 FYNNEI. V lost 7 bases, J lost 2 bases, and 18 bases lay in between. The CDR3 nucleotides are TGTGCCAGCATCGCGGAAGGGGGGATAGCCTACAATGAGCAGTTCTTC. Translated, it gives CASIAEGGIAYNEQFF.

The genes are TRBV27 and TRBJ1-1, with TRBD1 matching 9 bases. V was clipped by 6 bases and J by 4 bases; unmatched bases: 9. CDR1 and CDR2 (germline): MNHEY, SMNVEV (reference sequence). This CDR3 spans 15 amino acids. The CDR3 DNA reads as TGTGCCAGCAGCGGCCCGGGACAGGGTATCACTGAAGCTTTCTTT. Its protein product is CASSGPGQGITEAFF.

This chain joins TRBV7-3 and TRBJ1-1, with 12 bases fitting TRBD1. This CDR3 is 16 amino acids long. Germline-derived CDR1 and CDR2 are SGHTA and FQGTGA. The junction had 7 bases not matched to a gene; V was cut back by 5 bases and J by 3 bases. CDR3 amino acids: CASSPGTGGLYTEAFF. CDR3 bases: TGTGCCAGCAGCCCGGGGACAGGGGGCTTGTACACTGAAGCTTTCTTT.

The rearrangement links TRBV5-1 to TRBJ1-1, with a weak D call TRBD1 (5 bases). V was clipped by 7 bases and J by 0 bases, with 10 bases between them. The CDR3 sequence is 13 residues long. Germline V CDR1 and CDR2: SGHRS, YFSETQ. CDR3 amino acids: CASGPQVNTEAFF. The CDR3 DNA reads TGCGCCAGCGGACCACAGGTGAACACTGAAGCTTTCTTT. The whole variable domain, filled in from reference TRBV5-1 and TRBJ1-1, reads KAGVTQTPRYLIKTRGQQVTLSCSPISGHRSVSWYQQTPGQGLQFLFEYFSETQRNKGNFPGRFSGRQFSNSRSEMNVSTLELGDSALYLCASGPQVNTEAFFGQGTRLTVV.

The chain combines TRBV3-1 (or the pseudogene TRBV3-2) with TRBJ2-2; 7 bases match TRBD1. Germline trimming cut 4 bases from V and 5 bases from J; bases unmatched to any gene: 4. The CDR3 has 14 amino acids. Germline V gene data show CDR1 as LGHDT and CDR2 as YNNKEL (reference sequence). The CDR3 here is CASSLQGSTGELFF. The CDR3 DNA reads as TGTGCCAGCAGCCTACAGGGGTCGACCGGGGAGCTGTTTTTT.

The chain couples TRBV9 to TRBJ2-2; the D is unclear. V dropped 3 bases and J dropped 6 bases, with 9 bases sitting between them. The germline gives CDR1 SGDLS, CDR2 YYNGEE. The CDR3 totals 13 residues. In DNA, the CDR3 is TGTGCCAGCAGCGGAGCTGGGGCCGGGGAGCTGTTTTTT. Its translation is CASSGAGAGELFF.

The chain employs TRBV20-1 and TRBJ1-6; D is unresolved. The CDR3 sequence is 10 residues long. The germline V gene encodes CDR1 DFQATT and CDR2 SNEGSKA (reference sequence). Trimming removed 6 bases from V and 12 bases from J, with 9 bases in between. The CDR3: CSASEGPLHF. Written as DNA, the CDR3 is TGCAGTGCGTCGGAGGGACCCCTCCACTTT.

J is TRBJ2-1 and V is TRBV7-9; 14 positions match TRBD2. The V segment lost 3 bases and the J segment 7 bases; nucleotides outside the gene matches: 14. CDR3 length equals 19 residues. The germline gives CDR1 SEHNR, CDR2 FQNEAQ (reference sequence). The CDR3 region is CASSLGLAGDGEWINEQFF. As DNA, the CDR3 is TGTGCCAGCAGCTTGGGACTAGCGGGAGATGGGGAATGGATAAATGAGCAGTTCTTC.

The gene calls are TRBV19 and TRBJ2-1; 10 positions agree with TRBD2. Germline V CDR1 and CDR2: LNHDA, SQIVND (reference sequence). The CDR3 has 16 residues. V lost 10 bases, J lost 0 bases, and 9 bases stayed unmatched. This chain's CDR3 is CATRSSGRSSYNEQFF. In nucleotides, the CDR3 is TGTGCCACCAGAAGTAGCGGGAGGAGCTCCTACAATGAGCAGTTCTTC.

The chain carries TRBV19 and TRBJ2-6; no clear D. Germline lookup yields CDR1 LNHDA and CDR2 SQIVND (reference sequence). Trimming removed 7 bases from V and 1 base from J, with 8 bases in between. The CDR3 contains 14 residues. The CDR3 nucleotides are TGTGCCAGTAAAGTGGGGTCTGGGGCCAACGTCCTGACTTTC. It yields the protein CASKVGSGANVLTF.

The CDR3 DNA reads as TGTGCCAGCAGTTCGGGAATTGGGAAAGACTATGGCTACACCTTC. This sequence encodes CASSSGIGKDYGYTF. This rearrangement joins TRBV28 to TRBJ1-2; D gene unclear. Trimming took off 4 bases at V and 3 bases at J, with 15 bases between the two ends. Per germline, CDR1 MDHEN and CDR2 SYDVKM. The CDR3 loop spans 15 amino acids.

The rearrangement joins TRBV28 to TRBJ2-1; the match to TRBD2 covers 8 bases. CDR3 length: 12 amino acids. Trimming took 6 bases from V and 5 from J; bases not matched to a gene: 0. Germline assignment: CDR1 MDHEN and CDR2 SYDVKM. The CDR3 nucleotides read TGTGCCAGCAGGACTAGCGACAATGAGCAGTTCTTC. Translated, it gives CASRTSDNEQFF. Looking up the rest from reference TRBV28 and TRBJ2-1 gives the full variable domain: DVKVTQSSRYLVKRTGEKVFLECVQDMDHENMFWYRQDPGLGLRLIYFSYDVKMKEKGDIPEGYSVSREKKERFSLILESASTNQTSMYLCASRTSDNEQFFGPGTRLTVL.

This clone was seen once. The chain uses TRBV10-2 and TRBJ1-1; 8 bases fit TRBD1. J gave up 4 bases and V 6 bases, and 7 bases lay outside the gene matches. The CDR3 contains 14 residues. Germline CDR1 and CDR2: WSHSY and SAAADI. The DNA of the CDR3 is TGCGCCAGCAGCCAGGACAGGGAGCGCACTGAAGCTTTCTTT. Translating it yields CASSQDRERTEAFF.

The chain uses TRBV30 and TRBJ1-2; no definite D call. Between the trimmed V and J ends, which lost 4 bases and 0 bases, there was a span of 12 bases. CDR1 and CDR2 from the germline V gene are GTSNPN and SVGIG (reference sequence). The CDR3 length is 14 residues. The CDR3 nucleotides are TGTGCCTGGACGCCGGCTAACACTAACTATGGCTACACCTTC. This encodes CAWTPANTNYGYTF. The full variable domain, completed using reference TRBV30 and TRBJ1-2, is SQTIHQWPATLVQPVGSPLSLECTVEGTSNPNLYWYRQAAGRGLQLLFYSVGIGQISSEVPQNLSASRPQDRQFILSSKKLLLSDSGFYLCAWTPANTNYGYTFGSGTRLTVV.

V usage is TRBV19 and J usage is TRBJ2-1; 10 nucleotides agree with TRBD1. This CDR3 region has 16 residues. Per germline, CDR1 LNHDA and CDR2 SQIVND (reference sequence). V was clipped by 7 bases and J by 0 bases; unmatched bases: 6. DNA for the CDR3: TGTGCCAGTACCCGACAGGGGGCGAGCTCCTACAATGAGCAGTTCTTC. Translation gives CASTRQGASSYNEQFF.

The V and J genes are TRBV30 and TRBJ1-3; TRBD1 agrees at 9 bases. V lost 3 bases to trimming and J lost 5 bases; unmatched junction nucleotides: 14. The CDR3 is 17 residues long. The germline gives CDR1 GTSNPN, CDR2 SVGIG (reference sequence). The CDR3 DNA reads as TGTGCCTGGAGCGTAATCCCCCCGGGACAGGGACGAAACACCATATATTTT. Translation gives CAWSVIPPGQGRNTIYF.

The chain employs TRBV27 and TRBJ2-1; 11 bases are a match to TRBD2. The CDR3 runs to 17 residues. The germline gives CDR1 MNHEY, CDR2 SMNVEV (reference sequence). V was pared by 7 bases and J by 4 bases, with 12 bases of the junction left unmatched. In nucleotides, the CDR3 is TGTGCCAGCACCCTTCTCGCGGGGACTAGCGGATACAATGAGCAGTTCTTC. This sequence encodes CASTLLAGTSGYNEQFF.

This chain's CDR3 is CAWSTPPGRNTF. The CDR3 region has the DNA TGTGCCTGGAGTACGCCCCCAGGGCGCAACACCTTC. The chain has TRBV30 and TRBJ1-2, with D perhaps matching TRBD1 (5 bases). Trimming shortened V by 2 bases and J by 12 bases, and 16 bases separated the two germline ends. The germline V gene encodes CDR1 GTSNPN and CDR2 SVGIG (reference sequence). The CDR3 contains 12 residues.

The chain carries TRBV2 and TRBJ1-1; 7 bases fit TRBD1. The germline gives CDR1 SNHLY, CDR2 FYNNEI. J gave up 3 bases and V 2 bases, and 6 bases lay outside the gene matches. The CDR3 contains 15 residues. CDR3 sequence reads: CASSEKGASDTEAFF. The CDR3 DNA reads TGTGCCAGCAGTGAAAAGGGGGCGTCGGACACTGAAGCTTTCTTT.